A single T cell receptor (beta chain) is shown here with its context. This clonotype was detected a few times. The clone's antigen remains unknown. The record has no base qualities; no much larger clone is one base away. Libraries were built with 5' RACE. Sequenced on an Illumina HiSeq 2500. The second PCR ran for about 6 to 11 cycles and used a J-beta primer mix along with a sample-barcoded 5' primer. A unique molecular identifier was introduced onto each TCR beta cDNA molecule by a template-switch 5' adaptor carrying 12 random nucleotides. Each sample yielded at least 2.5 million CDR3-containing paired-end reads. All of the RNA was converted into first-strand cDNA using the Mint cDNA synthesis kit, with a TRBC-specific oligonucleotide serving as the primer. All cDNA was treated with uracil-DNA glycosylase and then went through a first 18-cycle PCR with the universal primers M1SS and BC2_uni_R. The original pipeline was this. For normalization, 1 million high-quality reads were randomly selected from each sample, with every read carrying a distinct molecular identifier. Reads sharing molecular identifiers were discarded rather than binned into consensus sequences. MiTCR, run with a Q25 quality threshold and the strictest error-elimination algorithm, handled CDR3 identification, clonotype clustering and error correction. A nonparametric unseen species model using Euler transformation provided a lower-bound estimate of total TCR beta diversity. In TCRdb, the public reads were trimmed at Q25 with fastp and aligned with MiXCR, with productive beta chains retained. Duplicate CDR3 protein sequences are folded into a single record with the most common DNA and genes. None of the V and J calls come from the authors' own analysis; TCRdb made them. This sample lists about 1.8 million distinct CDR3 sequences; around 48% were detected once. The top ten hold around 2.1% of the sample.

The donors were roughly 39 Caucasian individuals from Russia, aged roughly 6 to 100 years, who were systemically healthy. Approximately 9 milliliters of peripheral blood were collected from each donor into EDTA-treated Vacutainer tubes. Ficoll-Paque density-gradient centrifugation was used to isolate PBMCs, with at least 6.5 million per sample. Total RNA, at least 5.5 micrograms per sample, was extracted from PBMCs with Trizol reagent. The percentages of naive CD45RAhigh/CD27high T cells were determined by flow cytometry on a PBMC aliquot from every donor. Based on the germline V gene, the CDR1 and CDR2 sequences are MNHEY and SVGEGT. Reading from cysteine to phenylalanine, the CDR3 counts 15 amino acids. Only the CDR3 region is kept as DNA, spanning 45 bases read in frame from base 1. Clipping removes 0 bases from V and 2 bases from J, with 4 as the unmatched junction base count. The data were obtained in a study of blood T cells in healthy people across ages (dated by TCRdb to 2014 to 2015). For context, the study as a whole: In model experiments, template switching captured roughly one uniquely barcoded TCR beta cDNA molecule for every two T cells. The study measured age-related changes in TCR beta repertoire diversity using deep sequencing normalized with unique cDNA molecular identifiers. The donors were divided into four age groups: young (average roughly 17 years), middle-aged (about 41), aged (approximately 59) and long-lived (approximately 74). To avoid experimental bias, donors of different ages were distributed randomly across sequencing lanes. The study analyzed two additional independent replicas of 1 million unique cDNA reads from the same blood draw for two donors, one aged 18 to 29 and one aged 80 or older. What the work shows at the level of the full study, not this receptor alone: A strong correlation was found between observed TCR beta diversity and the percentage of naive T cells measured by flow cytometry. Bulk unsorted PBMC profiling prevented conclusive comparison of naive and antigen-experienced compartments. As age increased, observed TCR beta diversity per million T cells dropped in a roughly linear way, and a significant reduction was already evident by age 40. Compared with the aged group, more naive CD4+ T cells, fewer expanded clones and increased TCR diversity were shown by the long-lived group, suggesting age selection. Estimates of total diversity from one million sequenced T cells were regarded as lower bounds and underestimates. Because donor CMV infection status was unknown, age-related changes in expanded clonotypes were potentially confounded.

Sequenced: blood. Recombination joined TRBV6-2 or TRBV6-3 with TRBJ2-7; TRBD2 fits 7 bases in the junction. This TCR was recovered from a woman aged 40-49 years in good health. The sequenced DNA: TGTGCCAGCAGTTACTCGGCTAGCGGACCCTACGAGCAGTACTTC. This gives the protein CASSYSASGPYEQYF.